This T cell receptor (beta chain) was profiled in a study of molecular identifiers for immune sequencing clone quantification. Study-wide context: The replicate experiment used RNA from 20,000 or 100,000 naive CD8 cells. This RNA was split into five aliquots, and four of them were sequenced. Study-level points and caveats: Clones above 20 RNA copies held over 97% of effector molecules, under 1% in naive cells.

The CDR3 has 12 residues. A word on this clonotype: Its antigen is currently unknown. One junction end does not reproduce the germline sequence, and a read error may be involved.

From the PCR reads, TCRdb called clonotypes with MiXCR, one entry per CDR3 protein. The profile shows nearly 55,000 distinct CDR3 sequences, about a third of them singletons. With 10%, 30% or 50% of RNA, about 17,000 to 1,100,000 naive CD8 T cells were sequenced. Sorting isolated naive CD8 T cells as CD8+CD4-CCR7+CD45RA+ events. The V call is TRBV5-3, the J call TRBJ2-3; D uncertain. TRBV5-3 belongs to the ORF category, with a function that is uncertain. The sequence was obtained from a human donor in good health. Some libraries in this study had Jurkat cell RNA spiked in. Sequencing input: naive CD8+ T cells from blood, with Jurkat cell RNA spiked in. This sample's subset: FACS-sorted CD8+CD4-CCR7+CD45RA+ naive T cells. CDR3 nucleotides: TGTGCCAGCAGCTTTCCGTCCACACCGCAGTATTTT. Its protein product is CASSFPSTPQYF.